This entry lists 15 T cell receptor beta chains sequenced from one sample in a study of regulatory T cells in long-lasting Graves disease. As for time point: persistent/refractory GD, antithyroid drugs over 5 years with positive TRAb. Preparation of the TCR library used RNA extracted from PBMCs. The TCR beta library used iRepertoire HTBI primers with Arm-PCR amplification of CDR3. TCRdb fed the multiplex PCR reads into MiXCR, producing one record per CDR3 protein. This sample has about 290,000 distinct CDR3 sequences; roughly a fifth occur once, and the top ten carry roughly 56%. The material was peripheral blood mononuclear cells (PBMCs), obtained when the disease was refractory, from a patient treated with antithyroid drugs. The origin of the receptors is a female donor with Graves disease.

The CDR3 bases are TGTGCCAGCAGTTTAAGGGAGGACACCGGGGAGCTGTTTTTT. It encodes CASSLREDTGELFF. This chain joins TRBV6-2 or TRBV6-3 and TRBJ2-2; maybe TRBD2 (6 bases). The ends were cut back, 4 bases at V and 3 bases at J, with 9 bases in the middle. The germline gives CDR1 MNHEY, CDR2 SVGEGT. The CDR3 is made up of 14 amino acids.

The chain links TRBV20-1 to TRBJ2-7, with a possible D match to TRBD1 (6 bases). The CDR3 consists of 13 residues. V was cut by 2 bases and J by 7 bases, with 15 bases left in between. Germline-derived CDR1 and CDR2 are DFQATT and SNEGSKA (reference sequence). The CDR3 reads CSARITQTGEQYF. CDR3 nucleotide sequence: TGCAGTGCTAGAATAACACAAACAGGGGAGCAGTACTTC.

This clonotype has a count of ten or more. The gene calls are TRBV15 and TRBJ2-2; D remains ambiguous. Per germline, CDR1 LNHNV and CDR2 YYDKDF (reference sequence). CDR3 length: 16 amino acids. Deletions cut 2 bases from V and 0 bases from J, with 10 bases between. CDR3 sequence (DNA): TGTGCCACCAGCAGATTGTCCCAGACGAACACCGGGGAGCTGTTTTTT. This gives the protein CATSRLSQTNTGELFF.

This clonotype was counted ten times or more. V gene TRBV11-2 combines with J gene TRBJ2-7; D remains unclear. Germline V gene sequence: CDR1 SGHAT, CDR2 FQNNGV. The CDR3 runs 14 residues. V was shortened by 0 bases and J by 3 bases, with 9 bases between the two germline ends. The CDR3 protein is CASSLEGNNYEQYF. The CDR3 coding sequence is TGTGCCAGCAGCTTAGAAGGGAATAACTACGAGCAGTACTTC.

The chain joins TRBV27 to TRBJ1-1; the D gene is possibly TRBD1 (6 bases). The V end was cut by 5 bases, the J end by 4 bases, with 14 bases between. Looked up from germline, CDR1 is MNHEY and CDR2 is SMNVEV (reference sequence). The CDR3 consists of 14 residues. CDR3 sequence reads: CASSPQGLGTEAFF. In DNA form, the CDR3 reads TGTGCCAGCAGTCCGCAGGGGTTGGGCACTGAAGCTTTCTTT.

The genes are TRBV19 and TRBJ1-5; possibly TRBD1 for D (6 bases). The length of the CDR3 is 15 residues. V was clipped by 5 bases and J by 6 bases, with 17 bases between them. CDR1 LNHDA and CDR2 SQIVND come from the germline V gene (reference sequence). The CDR3 here is CASSWRFGGSQPQHF. In nucleotides, the CDR3 is TGTGCCAGTAGTTGGAGGTTCGGGGGCAGTCAGCCCCAGCATTTT.

Many counts were recorded for this clonotype. A read error may account for a junction end that differs from germline. The rearrangement joins TRBV6-1 to TRBJ2-7; 7 positions agree with TRBD2. The CDR3 sequence is 13 residues long. CDR1 is MNHNS, CDR2 SASEGT, per germline. CDR3 coding DNA: TGTGCCAGCGGTGAGCGGGACGCCTACGAGCAGTACTTC. It is translated as CASGERDAYEQYF.

This clonotype showed up just a few times. The chain employs TRBV29-1 and TRBJ1-2; D might be TRBD1 (5 bases). Germline V lookup: CDR1 SQVTM, CDR2 ANQGSEA. The V end was cut by 6 bases, the J end by 4 bases, with 9 bases between. The CDR3 covers 11 residues. This CDR3 is CSVSTAYGYTF. CDR3 nucleotide sequence: TGCAGCGTGTCGACAGCCTATGGCTACACCTTC. The full variable domain, rest sourced from reference TRBV29-1 and TRBJ1-2, is SAVISQKPSRDICQRGTSLTIQCQVDSQVTMMFWYRQQPGQSLTLIATANQGSEATYESGFVIDKFPISRPNLTFSTLTVSNMSPEDSSIYLCSVSTAYGYTFGSGTRLTVV.

This chain links TRBV27 with TRBJ2-7, with 7 bases that match TRBD1. Germline V gives CDR1 MNHEY, CDR2 SMNVEV (reference sequence). V was clipped by 5 bases and J by 6 bases; unmatched bases: 10. CDR3 length equals 14 residues. The CDR3 here is CASSPQGGQVEQYF. The CDR3 nucleotides are TGTGCCAGCAGTCCCCAAGGGGGCCAAGTCGAGCAGTACTTC.

The chain is built from TRBV6-1 and TRBJ1-1; 11 bases agree with TRBD1. Trimming took 6 bases from V and 4 from J; bases not matched to a gene: 13. This CDR3 comprises 17 residues. Germline CDR1 reads MNHNS; CDR2 reads SASEGT. The CDR3 DNA reads as TGTGCCAGCAGAAGAGGAGCGGACAGGGGGCAAGGCACTGAAGCTTTCTTT. Encoded protein: CASRRGADRGQGTEAFF.

This clonotype was recorded at least ten times. The chain recombines TRBV14 with TRBJ1-1; D unresolved. The germline V gene has CDR1 SGHDN and CDR2 FVKESK. The CDR3 has 14 amino acids. Trimming took off 1 base at V and 0 bases at J, with 6 bases between the two ends. The CDR3 region has the DNA TGTGCCAGCAGCCAAGGCCGTATGAACACTGAAGCTTTCTTT. It encodes CASSQGRMNTEAFF. The variable domain in full, with the rest retrieved from reference TRBV14 and TRBJ1-1, is EAGVTQFPSHSVIEKGQTVTLRCDPISGHDNLYWYRRVMGKEIKFLLHFVKESKQDESGMPNNRFLAERTGGTYSTLKVQPAELEDSGVYFCASSQGRMNTEAFFGQGTRLTVV.

This clonotype was observed at least ten times. V usage is TRBV6-1 and J usage is TRBJ1-6, with D tentatively TRBD1 (5 bases). Looked up from germline, CDR1 is MNHNS and CDR2 is SASEGT. V was pared by 2 bases and J by 4 bases, with 12 bases between. There are 16 residues in the CDR3. DNA of the CDR3: TGTGCCAGCAGTGAACTCTCAGGACATTATAATTCACCCCTCCACTTT. Its translation is CASSELSGHYNSPLHF.

This clonotype has more than one count but fewer than ten. The chain recombines TRBV6-9 with TRBJ2-4, with D hard to call. In germline, CDR1 is MNHGY, CDR2 SVAAGI. With 3 bases removed from V and 0 bases from J, the gap between germline ends came to 15 bases. The CDR3 consists of 17 residues. This CDR3 is CASSYRSPNLAKNIQYF. Written as DNA, the CDR3 is TGTGCCAGCAGTTACCGGTCACCGAACCTAGCCAAAAACATTCAGTACTTC.

The rearrangement links TRBV6-2 or TRBV6-3 to TRBJ2-7; TRBD2 matches 10 bases. From germline, CDR1 is MNHEY and CDR2 SVGEGT. This CDR3 has 16 amino acids. V lost 4 bases and J lost 0; bases outside the gene matches: 6. The CDR3 reads CASSFTVAGGSYEQYF. CDR3 in DNA: TGTGCCAGCAGTTTTACAGTAGCGGGAGGCTCCTACGAGCAGTACTTC.

The chain recombines TRBV6-1 with TRBJ2-2; D not resolved. The V gene lost 0 bases and the J gene lost 4 bases, with 6 bases spanning the gap. CDR1 is MNHNS and CDR2 is SASEGT in the germline V gene. The CDR3 runs 14 residues. The CDR3 nucleotides read TGTGCCAGCAGTGAAGCGCTCACCACCGGGGAGCTGTTTTTT. This gives the protein CASSEALTTGELFF.